The T cell receptor (beta chain) under discussion was sequenced for a study of beta chain features in type 1 diabetes (dated by TCRdb to 2016 to 2018). About the investigation overall: Mean age, gender distribution, total cell number and subset yield were not different between patients and healthy donors. Naive and central memory subsets were obtained from all 30 or so donors, but regulatory and stem cell-like memory subsets were isolated from only 8 patients and 8 healthy donors. A total of 107,917,701 sorted cells were examined across all samples, and the number of cells per subset was strongly correlated with RNA yield. The study compared TCRB repertoires of sorted circulating CD4+ T cell subsets between recently diagnosed type 1 diabetes patients and matched healthy donors.

Findings and caveats that apply to the study as a whole: Shorter templates might have been favored by PCR, but patient and control samples were amplified and corrected together, so both groups would have been affected equally by any skew. Because small numbers of individuals were included in the HLA sub-analyses, any influence of HLA type on TCRB rearrangement was left unresolved. In all four CD4+ subsets, TCRB CDR3 length was moderately but significantly shorter in type 1 diabetes patients. Naive, central memory and regulatory TCRB repertoires appeared to be more similar among patients than among healthy donors. Sequencing cDNA rather than genomic DNA could over-represent highly expressing activated cells, although activation and CD3 levels did not differ between groups. Patients with type 1 diabetes made fewer insertions and deleted more nucleotides at VDJ recombination sites, implying thymic rearrangement abnormalities.

Each donor gave one peripheral blood draw, averaging approximately 110 mL, which was collected into heparinised tubes. A BD FACSAria II and a panel including CD45RO, CCR7, CD25, CD127, CD95 and CD27 were used to sort naive, central memory, regulatory and stem cell-like memory CD4+ T cells. Every sorted population had a purity above 95%. PBMCs were isolated right away by Lymphoprep density gradient centrifugation and were stained directly, without culture. So that batch effects would be minimized, each experiment stained and sorted samples in pairs, pairing one healthy donor with one patient. The entire amount of isolated RNA was reverse transcribed using the High Capacity cDNA Reverse Transcription Kit, so the sequenced TCRB transcripts were expressed ones. Deep immunoSEQ sequencing was applied to naive, central memory and regulatory T cell samples, giving an average of roughly 3.5 million total reads per sample. Sorted cells were lysed in RLT buffer, and RNA was extracted using DNase-treated RNeasy Micro or Mini kits according to cell number. To prevent cross-contamination, every cell subset was processed on its own, while patient and healthy donor samples were processed together. The immunoSEQ multiplex PCR was used to amplify TCRB sequences from cDNA, generating 87-bp fragments that spanned the CDR3 region. Amplicons were sequenced on the Illumina HiSeq platform. In the original analysis: Synthetic template baselines were used to correct PCR bias computationally, reads within Hamming distance 2 were collapsed, and singletons that could not be merged were discarded. By aligning reads against IMGT, V, D and J genes, CDR3 length, and insertions or deletions at six rearrangement sites were assigned. Within each subset, clonotype counts were normalized to sorted cell number, after which true diversity and Gini coefficients were computed with the tcR R package. The overlap coefficient, calculated on TCRB nucleotide sequences, was used to quantify repertoire sharing. Out-of-frame TCRB sequences from naive cells were analyzed to stand in for the pre-selection repertoire. TCRdb limited this immuneACCESS table to in-frame rearrangements with V and J called. A share of clones is missing; checked studies link under half to unresolved V genes, and the rest is unexplained. The DNA gave D and trimming, while V, J and clone size come from that table. The sample includes around 430,000 clones, with around 28% observed a single time. Of the sample, 0.05% to 0.07% is held by the ten largest clones.

In its sample, this clone was seen a few times. Which antigen it targets is not known. No base quality information exists; no much larger clone differs at one position. The receptor was isolated from a man aged 18 to 29 in good health. Material: naive CD4+ T cells from blood. In light of the paper, this sample's cell subset or site label describes: true naive CD4+ T cells.

The DNA reads as follows: TGTGCCAGCAGCTTACTACTAGCGGGAGGTCGCAATGAGCAGTTCTTC. The resulting protein is CASSLLLAGGRNEQFF. The chain uses TRBV7-3 and TRBJ2-1, and 12 junctional nucleotides match TRBD2. Including the terminal cysteine and phenylalanine, the CDR3 comprises 16 residues. Here the CDR3 DNA is all that survives: 48 bases in frame from base 1. Trimmed from V: 2 bases; trimmed from J: 6 bases; junction bases lacking a gene match: 5. Taken from the germline V gene, the CDR1 and CDR2 loops are SGHTA and FQGTGA.